What follows is one T cell receptor (beta chain) and its context. Its antigen is not yet known. Per-base qualities were not stored, and no clone one base away is much larger. This record comes from a study of siplizumab effects on memory and regulatory T cells (dated by TCRdb to about 2019). Describing the broader study: The study looked at the effect of siplizumab, an anti-CD2 antibody, on alloreactive T-cell subsets in allogeneic mixed lymphocyte reactions made from human PBMCs. General study outcomes and caveats: Of the alloreactive CD4+ clones that could be mapped, the Treg-derived share averaged around 64% with siplizumab compared with around 27% in control reactions. Sequences below about 10^-5 frequency were poorly captured, so only a minor fraction of alloreactive clones could be mapped to unstimulated subsets. Whether proliferating Tregs from siplizumab cultures actually had suppressive function was not functionally confirmed. Siplizumab significantly lowered the cumulative frequency of alloreactive sequences that could be traced to unstimulated CD4+ memory T cells. About 75-96% of proliferating CD4+ or CD8+ clones could not be given a naive or memory phenotype. Unstimulated naive T cells appeared to be more diverse than memory T cells, and naive cells seemed to make a substantial contribution to the alloresponse.

Looking up the germline V gene yields CDR1 SGHTA and CDR2 FQGTGA. The CDR3 covers 15 residues, taking in both the cysteine and the phenylalanine. Of the read, only the CDR3 DNA is kept; its 45 bases are in frame from base 1. Trimming leaves V shorter by 5 bases and J shorter by 5 bases, with the junction holding 10 bases beyond the gene matches. The library relied on the immunoSEQ multiplex PCR assay. Around 10^5 TCR templates per sample were assayed by the deep sequencing platform. Genomic DNA extracted from sorted T cells was used for TCRbeta CDR3 sequencing. The original pipeline was this. Clonal analysis of TCRbeta CDR3 data was done in the R programming language. Comparing unstimulated samples against CFSE-low samples taken after the reaction was how alloreactive CD4+ and CD8+ clones were defined. Alloreactive CD4+ clones were assigned to regulatory or non-regulatory origin by matching sequences to sorted unstimulated Treg and non-Treg repertoires. TCRdb re-hosts the immuneACCESS table, in-frame sequences only. Its copies lack some clones; in the studies checked, an unresolved V gene accounts for under half of them, and the cause for the rest is not known. That table furnishes V, J and clone size, whereas the DNA furnished D and trimming. Present in this sample are about 100,000 clones, roughly 92% of which were seen just once. Roughly 0.62% of the sample is held by the ten biggest clonotypes.

Sorted unstimulated T cells, along with proliferating T cells recovered from mixed lymphocyte reactions, underwent TCRbeta CDR3 sequencing. Fresh whole blood from ten HLA-typed healthy donors was used as the source from which PBMCs were isolated. To map where alloreactive clones came from, unstimulated CD4+ regulatory T cells were FACS-sorted. Specimen: Tregs sorted from blood. The rearranged segments are TRBV7-3 and TRBJ2-5, with 8 central nucleotides matching TRBD1. This clonotype originated in a human donor in good health. The bases read TGTGCCAGCAGCCCCGGGACAGGTCCGCGGGAGACCCAGTACTTC. The encoded protein is CASSPGTGPRETQYF.